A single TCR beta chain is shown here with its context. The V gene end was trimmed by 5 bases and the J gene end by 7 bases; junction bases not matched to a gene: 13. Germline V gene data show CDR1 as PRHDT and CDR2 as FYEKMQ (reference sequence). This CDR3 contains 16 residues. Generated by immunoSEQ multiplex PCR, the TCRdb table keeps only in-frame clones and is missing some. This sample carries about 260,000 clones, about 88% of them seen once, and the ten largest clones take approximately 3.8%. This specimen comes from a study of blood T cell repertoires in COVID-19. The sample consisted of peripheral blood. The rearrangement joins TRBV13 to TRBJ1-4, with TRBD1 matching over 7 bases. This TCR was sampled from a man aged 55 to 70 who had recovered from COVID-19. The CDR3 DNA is TGTGCCAGCAGCCGCCTTATGACAGGGCCATTTGAAAAACTGTTTTTT. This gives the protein CASSRLMTGPFEKLFF.